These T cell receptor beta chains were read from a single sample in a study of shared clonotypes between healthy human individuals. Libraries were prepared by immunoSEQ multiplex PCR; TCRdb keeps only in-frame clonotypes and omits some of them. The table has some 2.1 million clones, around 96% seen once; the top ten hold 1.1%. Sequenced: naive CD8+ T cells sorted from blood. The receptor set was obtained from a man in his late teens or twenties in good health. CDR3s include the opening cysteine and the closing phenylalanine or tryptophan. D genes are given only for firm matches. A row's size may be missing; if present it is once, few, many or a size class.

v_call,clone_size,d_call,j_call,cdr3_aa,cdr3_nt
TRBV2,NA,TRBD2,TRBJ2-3,CASSPPTSGVSDTQYF,TGTGCCAGCAGTCCTCCGACTAGCGGGGTATCAGATACGCAGTATTTT
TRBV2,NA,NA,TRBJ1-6,CASSDVVGPLSSYNSPLHF,TGTGCCAGCAGTGACGTGGTCGGACCCTTGAGCTCCTATAATTCACCCCTCCACTTT
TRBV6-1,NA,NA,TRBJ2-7,CASSLRDFAYEQYF,TGTGCCAGCAGCCTACGGGACTTTGCCTACGAGCAGTACTTC
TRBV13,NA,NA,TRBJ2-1,CASSYTGSSSYNEQFF,TGTGCCAGCAGTTATACAGGTTCCAGCTCCTACAATGAGCAGTTCTTC
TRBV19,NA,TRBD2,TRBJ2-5,CASSATSGGLETQYF,TGTGCCAGTAGTGCGACTAGCGGGGGCCTAGAGACCCAGTACTTC
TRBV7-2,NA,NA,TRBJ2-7,CASSLGVSPLYEQYF,TGTGCCAGCAGCTTAGGGGTCAGTCCCCTCTACGAGCAGTACTTC
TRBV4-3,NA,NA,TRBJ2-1,CASSPLIYNEQFF,TGCGCCAGCAGCCCCTTAATATACAATGAGCAGTTCTTC
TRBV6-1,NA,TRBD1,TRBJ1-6,CASSVFVRTGSSPLHF,TGTGCCAGCAGTGTTTTTGTACGGACAGGGAGTTCACCCCTCCACTTT
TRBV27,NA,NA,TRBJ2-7,CASSLGLLYEQYF,TGTGCCAGCAGTTTGGGACTCCTGTACGAGCAGTACTTC
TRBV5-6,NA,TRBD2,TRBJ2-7,CASSLWRGVEQYF,TGTGCCAGCAGCTTATGGCGGGGGGTCGAGCAGTACTTC
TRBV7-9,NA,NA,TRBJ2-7,CASSPGHPGVYEQYF,TGTGCCAGCAGCCCGGGACACCCGGGAGTCTACGAGCAGTACTTC
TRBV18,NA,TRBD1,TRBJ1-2,CASSPPRQGPNYGYTF,TGTGCCAGCTCACCACCCCGACAGGGCCCTAACTATGGCTACACCTTC
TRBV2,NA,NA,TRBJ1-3,CASSPTLNTIYF,TGTGCCAGCAGCCCTACCTTAAACACCATATATTTT
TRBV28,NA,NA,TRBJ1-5,CASSSLGRSNQPQHF,TGTGCCAGCAGTTCGCTAGGACGGAGCAATCAGCCCCAGCATTTT
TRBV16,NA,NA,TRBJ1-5,CASSFITGSNQPQHF,TGTGCCAGCAGCTTCATTACAGGGAGCAATCAGCCCCAGCATTTT
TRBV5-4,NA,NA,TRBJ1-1,CASSEGRQAFF,TGTGCCAGCAGCGAGGGCCGGCAAGCTTTCTTT
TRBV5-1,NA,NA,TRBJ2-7,CASSLGDQVNPPYEQYF,TGCGCCAGCAGCTTGGGGGATCAGGTCAATCCCCCCTACGAGCAGTACTTC
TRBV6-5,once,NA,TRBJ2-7,CASSFDQGLEQYF,TGTGCCAGCAGTTTCGACCAGGGATTGGAGCAGTACTTC
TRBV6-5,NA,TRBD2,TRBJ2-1,CASSFYSGGDEQFF,TGTGCCAGCAGTTTCTATAGCGGGGGGGATGAGCAGTTCTTC
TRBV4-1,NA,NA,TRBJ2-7,CASSQDGSEYEQYF,TGCGCCAGCAGCCAAGATGGGAGCGAGTACGAGCAGTACTTC
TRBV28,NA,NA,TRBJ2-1,CASSLRISNEQFF,TGTGCCAGCAGTTTACGGATTAGCAATGAGCAGTTCTTC
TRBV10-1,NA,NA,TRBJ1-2,CASTQGTYGYTF,TGCGCCAGCACACAGGGTACCTATGGCTACACCTTC
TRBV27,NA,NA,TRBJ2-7,CASRGLSYEQYF,TGTGCCAGCAGGGGACTCTCCTACGAGCAGTACTTC
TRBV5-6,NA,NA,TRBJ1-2,CASSLEAYRVGPYGYTF,TGTGCCAGCAGCTTGGAGGCTTACAGGGTAGGCCCCTATGGCTACACCTTC
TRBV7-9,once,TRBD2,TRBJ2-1,CASSSSGGAYEQFF,TGTGCCAGCAGCTCTAGCGGGGGGGCCTATGAGCAGTTCTTC
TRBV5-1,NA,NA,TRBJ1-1,CASSSRGGSTEAFF,TGCGCCAGCAGCTCGAGGGGTGGATCCACTGAAGCTTTCTTT
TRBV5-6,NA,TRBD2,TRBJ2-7,CASSSASSGWHEQYF,TGTGCCAGCAGCTCCGCGTCTAGCGGGTGGCACGAGCAGTACTTC
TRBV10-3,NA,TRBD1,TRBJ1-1,CAISDRQGAAFF,TGTGCCATCAGTGATAGACAGGGGGCAGCTTTCTTT
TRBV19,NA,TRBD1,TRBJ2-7,CASASGPGQGVHEQYF,TGTGCCAGCGCATCAGGTCCGGGACAGGGTGTCCACGAGCAGTACTTC
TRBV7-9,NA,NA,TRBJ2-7,CASSFPGNSYEQYF,TGTGCCAGCAGCTTTCCCGGAAACTCCTACGAGCAGTACTTC
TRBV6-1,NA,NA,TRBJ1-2,CASSEGVANYGYTF,TGTGCCAGCAGTGAAGGGGTAGCTAACTATGGCTACACCTTC
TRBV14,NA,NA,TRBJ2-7,CASSPGLNSYEQYF,TGTGCCAGCAGCCCGGGCCTTAACTCCTACGAGCAGTACTTC
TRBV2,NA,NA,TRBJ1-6,CASRGRDSQTPPLHF,TGTGCCAGCAGAGGCCGGGACTCCCAGACGCCACCCCTCCACTTT